This TCR beta chain was observed in a study of cytomegalovirus exposure and HLA in healthy donors. The PCR employed 60 Vbeta primers together with 13 Jbeta primers. Repertoires were generated with immunoSEQ multiplex PCR, while TCRdb's copy carries only in-frame clones and drops some. The sample shows 90,000 to 100,000 clones, 82% of them seen only once. Germline CDR1 SGHTA, CDR2 FQGNSA. CDR3 length: 13 residues. The V end was cut by 5 bases, the J end by 5 bases, with 12 bases between. V is TRBV7-2 and J is TRBJ2-5; maybe TRBD2 (5 bases). The sequenced sample was PBMCs. This TCR came from a man in his fifties in good health and CMV-seronegative. Here the CDR3 reads CASSKGVGETQYF. In DNA, the CDR3 is TGTGCCAGCAGCAAGGGAGTGGGGGAGACCCAGTACTTC. Combining the CDR3 with reference TRBV7-2 and TRBJ2-5 gives the whole variable domain GAGVSQSPSNKVTEKGKDVELRCDPISGHTALYWYRQSLGQGLEFLIYFQGNSAPDKSGLPSDRFSAERTGGSVSTLTIQRTQQEDSAVYLCASSKGVGETQYFGPGTRLLVL.